Below, 11 T cell receptor beta chains from the same sample are listed, as sequenced in a study of T cells in Graves' hyperthyroidism and ophthalmopathy. Amplified TCR beta CDR3 regions came from RNA transcripts. The TCR CDR3 was amplified in a first-round RT-PCR using the HTBI primer set. MiXCR, run by TCRdb on the multiplex PCR reads, gives a single entry per CDR3 protein. This repertoire shows 560,000 or so distinct CDR3 sequences, roughly 46% found once; its top ten account for approximately 8.2%. Input material: peripheral blood or thyroid tissue (not recorded which). All receptors derive from a woman aged 18-30 years with Graves' hyperthyroidism.

The chain is built from TRBV19 and TRBJ1-1; D unclear. The germline V gene has CDR1 LNHDA and CDR2 SQIVND (reference sequence). The CDR3 has 13 residues. The chain's CDR3 is CARDSGLNTEAFF. In DNA form, the CDR3 reads TGTGCTAGAGATAGCGGGCTGAACACTGAAGCTTTCTTT.

Turning to this clonotype: One end of the junction does not line up with germline, which may come from a read error. The rearrangement links TRBV25-1 to TRBJ1-6, with D tentatively TRBD1 (5 bases). The CDR3 runs 15 residues. Germline loops: CDR1 MGHDK, CDR2 SYGVNS. As DNA, the CDR3 is TGTGCCAGCAGCCTAGGGGCAGTTTATAATTCACCCCTCCAATTT. It specifies CASSLGAVYNSPLQF.

This clonotype has at least ten counts. The rearrangement links TRBV14 to TRBJ2-7, with 7 bases lining up with TRBD1. V was pared by 4 bases and J by 2 bases, with 11 bases of the junction left unmatched. This CDR3 contains 16 residues. CDR1 SGHDN and CDR2 FVKESK come from the germline V gene. CDR3 nucleotides: TGTGCCAGCAGCCGCCGTGAGGGCAGGGGGACCTACGAGCAGTACTTC. The encoded protein is CASSRREGRGTYEQYF. Combining the CDR3 with reference TRBV14 and TRBJ2-7 gives the whole variable domain EAGVTQFPSHSVIEKGQTVTLRCDPISGHDNLYWYRRVMGKEIKFLLHFVKESKQDESGMPNNRFLAERTGGTYSTLKVQPAELEDSGVYFCASSRREGRGTYEQYFGPGTRLTVT.

The chain recombines TRBV7-6 with TRBJ1-1; 8 bases map to TRBD1. Per germline, CDR1 SGHVS and CDR2 FNYEAQ. The CDR3 runs 15 residues. J gave up 5 bases and V 1 base, and 6 bases lay outside the gene matches. The CDR3 DNA is TGTGCCAGCAGCTTAGGTGCAGGGGGCCTTACTGAAGCTTTCTTT. It translates to CASSLGAGGLTEAFF. The whole variable domain, remainder taken from reference TRBV7-6 and TRBJ1-1, is GAGVSQSPRYKVTKRGQDVALRCDPISGHVSLYWYRQALGQGPEFLTYFNYEAQQDKSGLPNDRFSAERPEGSISTLTIQRTEQRDSAMYRCASSLGAGGLTEAFFGQGTRLTVV.

The CDR3 nucleotides read TGTGCCATCAGTGAGTCCGAGCTAGCGGGAGGACAAGAGACCCAGTACTTC. This sequence encodes CAISESELAGGQETQYF. The chain is built from TRBV10-3 and TRBJ2-5; 11 bases align to TRBD2. This CDR3 is 17 amino acids long. With V trimmed by 0 bases and J by 2 bases, 5 bases remained unmatched. Germline V gene lookup returns CDR1 ENHRY and CDR2 SYGVKD.

This chain connects TRBV5-1 to TRBJ1-3; a possible D gene is TRBD1 (6 bases). The V gene's germline CDR1 is SGHRS and CDR2 YFSETQ. V was pared by 0 bases and J by 3 bases, with 13 bases between. CDR3 length: 16 residues. CDR3 DNA sequence: TGCGCCAGCAGCTTGGCAGGGGTTCCCTTTGGAAACACCATATATTTT. Amino acids: CASSLAGVPFGNTIYF.

The genes are TRBV2 and TRBJ2-1; 10 nucleotides align to TRBD2. Germline V CDR1 and CDR2: SNHLY, FYNNEI. This CDR3 region has 13 residues. Trimming removed 8 bases from V and 7 bases from J; junction bases left unmatched: 5. In DNA, the CDR3 is TGTGCCAGCGAGAAGCGGGAGGGAAATGAGCAGTTCTTC. It codes for CASEKREGNEQFF.

The J gene is TRBJ2-5, the V gene TRBV6-4; 15 bases agree with TRBD2. CDR3 length: 15 amino acids. V shed 5 bases and J 6 bases; nucleotides not matched to a gene: 4. From germline, CDR1 is MRHNA and CDR2 SNTAGT. The CDR3 DNA reads TGTGCCAGCAGTCGGACTAGCGGGAGGGGAAAGACCCAGTACTTC. Residues: CASSRTSGRGKTQYF.

This clonotype was detected a few times. The chain employs TRBV5-5 and TRBJ1-2; D is undetermined. Per the germline V gene, CDR1 is SGHKS and CDR2 is YYEKEE (reference sequence). The CDR3 consists of 15 residues. Deletions cut 0 bases from V and 0 bases from J, with 9 bases between. The CDR3: CASSLGPTANYGYTF. CDR3 sequence (DNA): TGTGCCAGCAGCTTGGGTCCTACCGCTAACTATGGCTACACCTTC.

The chain uses TRBV19 and TRBJ2-2; D uncertain. CDR1 and CDR2 from the germline V gene are LNHDA and SQIVND (reference sequence). CDR3 size: 14 residues. Trimming took 5 bases from V and 4 from J, leaving 11 bases between them. CDR3: CASSRLVGTGELFF. CDR3 DNA: TGTGCCAGTAGTCGGCTAGTCGGCACCGGGGAGCTGTTTTTT.

The chain links TRBV29-1 to TRBJ1-2; maybe TRBD1 (6 bases). The CDR3 contains 11 residues. CDR1 is SQVTM, CDR2 ANQGSEA, per germline. V was clipped by 8 bases and J by 6 bases, with 13 bases between them. CDR3 residues: CSFTGMDGYTF. CDR3 DNA sequence: TGCAGCTTTACAGGGATGGATGGCTACACCTTC.